Below, 17 T cell receptor beta chains from the same sample are listed, as sequenced in a study of shared clonotypes between healthy human individuals. Repertoires were generated with immunoSEQ multiplex PCR, while TCRdb's copy carries only in-frame clones and drops some. This sample yields around 1.9 million clones, of which approximately 94% are seen a single time; 1.5% to 2% belongs to the top ten. CD45RO-negative CD8 cells positively selected for CCR7 made up the naive population, which excluded terminally differentiated effector memory CD45RA+ cells. What was sequenced was naive CD8+ T cells from PBMCs. Receptor source: a man aged 18 to 29 in good health. Some clones in this sample may be carry-over from other donors' samples.

The chain joins TRBV19 to TRBJ1-5; no reliable D call. Germline V lookup: CDR1 LNHDA, CDR2 SQIVND (reference sequence). Trimming cost V 3 bases and J 2 bases, with 14 bases left between them. The CDR3 totals 16 residues. This CDR3 is CASSILRRLGNQPQHF. The CDR3 DNA sequence: TGTGCCAGTAGTATCCTTCGGCGGTTGGGCAATCAGCCCCAGCATTTT.

Only one count was recorded for this clone. The chain employs TRBV19 and TRBJ1-2, with TRBD1 identical over 8 bases. The V segment lost 5 bases and the J segment 2 bases; nucleotides outside the gene matches: 4. Germline lookup yields CDR1 LNHDA and CDR2 SQIVND (reference sequence). The CDR3 sequence is 14 residues long. The CDR3 sequence is CASSQGARNYGYTF. The CDR3 DNA follows: TGTGCCAGTAGTCAGGGGGCGCGGAACTATGGCTACACCTTC.

This chain uses TRBV4-3 with TRBJ2-5; D tentatively fits TRBD1 or TRBD2 (5 bases each). V was trimmed by 0 bases and J by 5 bases, leaving 19 bases between them. CDR3 length: 17 amino acids. Germline-derived CDR1 and CDR2 are LGHNA and YSLEER. CDR3 residues: CASSQDLGRAVRETQYF. In DNA form, the CDR3 reads TGCGCCAGCAGCCAAGATCTGGGACGGGCGGTACGGGAGACCCAGTACTTC.

This chain links TRBV7-9 with TRBJ1-2; weak D call: TRBD1 (5 bases). The CDR3 length is 14 residues. V gave up 6 bases and J gave up 3 bases, with 14 bases separating them. CDR1 SEHNR and CDR2 FQNEAQ come from the germline V gene (reference sequence). CDR3 loop: CASRFGRDDYGYTF. CDR3 bases: TGTGCCAGCAGGTTCGGTAGGGACGACTATGGCTACACCTTC.

This clone was counted a single time. This chain connects TRBV27 to TRBJ2-5; TRBD2 matches at 7 bases. Germline V gives CDR1 MNHEY, CDR2 SMNVEV (reference sequence). With V trimmed by 6 bases and J by 3 bases, 16 bases remained unmatched. This CDR3 is built from 17 residues. DNA for the CDR3: TGTGCCAGCAGGCCTTACTCCGCAGCGGGAATTGAAGAGACCCAGTACTTC. Translated: CASRPYSAAGIEETQYF.

The genes are TRBV10-3 and TRBJ2-7; D is ambiguous. The germline V and J ends were trimmed by 5 bases and 1 base, with 21 bases remaining between them. This CDR3 comprises 17 residues. Germline V gene data show CDR1 as ENHRY and CDR2 as SYGVKD. The CDR3 region has the DNA TGTGCCATCAGTCCCGGACCCAGCGCGAGTATATCCTACGAGCAGTACTTC. Amino acid sequence: CAISPGPSASISYEQYF.

This chain uses TRBV6-6 with TRBJ2-1, with a weak D call TRBD2 (6 bases). This CDR3 is built from 15 residues. Germline V lookup: CDR1 MNHNY, CDR2 SVGAGI (reference sequence). The ends were cut back, 7 bases at V and 6 bases at J, with 19 bases in the middle. The CDR3: CASKTVRVEGNEQFF. As DNA, the CDR3 is TGTGCCAGCAAAACAGTCAGGGTGGAGGGCAATGAGCAGTTCTTC.

The chain combines TRBV5-5 with TRBJ2-5; TRBD2 aligns across 9 bases. Germline V gene sequence: CDR1 SGHKS, CDR2 YYEKEE (reference sequence). V shed 3 bases and J 4 bases; nucleotides not matched to a gene: 7. The CDR3 length is 15 residues. CDR3 nucleotide sequence: TGTGCCAGCAGCTACCGCGGGAGGGCCATAGAGACCCAGTACTTC. This translates into CASSYRGRAIETQYF.

V gene TRBV7-9 combines with J gene TRBJ2-5; 11 positions agree with TRBD2. Germline V gene data show CDR1 as SEHNR and CDR2 as FQNEAQ (reference sequence). This CDR3 has 16 amino acids. The junction had 6 bases not matched to a gene; V was cut back by 1 base and J by 5 bases. CDR3 sequence (DNA): TGTGCCAGCAGCTTAGTGGCTAGCGGGGGGTTGGAGACCCAGTACTTC. This sequence encodes CASSLVASGGLETQYF.

This chain joins TRBV9 and TRBJ2-1; D perhaps matches TRBD1 (7 bases). The CDR3 sequence is 17 residues long. CDR1 and CDR2 from the germline V gene are SGDLS and YYNGEE. Trimming left V 0 bases short and J 4 bases short, with 17 bases between. As DNA, the CDR3 is TGTGCCAGCAGCGTAGGCGAGGCAGGGGGGATGTACAATGAGCAGTTCTTC. Translating it yields CASSVGEAGGMYNEQFF.

The rearrangement joins TRBV19 to TRBJ1-5; 8 bases map to TRBD1. The CDR3 extends over 15 amino acids. V was pared by 2 bases and J by 7 bases, with 7 bases of the junction left unmatched. Germline values: CDR1 LNHDA, CDR2 SQIVND (reference sequence). Written as DNA, the CDR3 is TGTGCCAGTAGTATACCGGACAGGGATCGACAGCCCCAGCATTTT. Encoded protein: CASSIPDRDRQPQHF.

This sequence joins TRBV18 and TRBJ2-5; D may correspond to TRBD1 or TRBD2 (5 bases each). Germline values: CDR1 KGHSH, CDR2 LQKENI. Trimming stripped 4 bases from V and 2 bases from J, with 8 bases between. The length of the CDR3 is 13 residues. The CDR3 loop is CASSRDVQETQYF. DNA for the CDR3: TGTGCCAGCTCACGGGACGTACAAGAGACCCAGTACTTC.

As DNA, the CDR3 is TGTGCCAGTAGTATTTACGGGAGTTTCGCCTACAATGAGCAGTTCTTC. It translates to CASSIYGSFAYNEQFF. This sequence joins TRBV19 and TRBJ2-1, with D tentatively TRBD2 (6 bases). This CDR3 region has 16 residues. V was cut by 3 bases and J by 2 bases, with 14 bases left in between. In germline, CDR1 is LNHDA, CDR2 SQIVND (reference sequence).

The rearrangement joins TRBV28 to TRBJ2-7; TRBD1 or TRBD2 may be the D gene (5 bases each). The CDR3 is made up of 13 amino acids. Trimming left V 11 bases short and J 1 base short, with 15 bases between. CDR1 and CDR2 from the germline V gene are MDHEN and SYDVKM. The CDR3, as DNA: TGTGCCTCCGACGGCAGGGAGTCCTACGAGCAGTACTTC. Residues: CASDGRESYEQYF.

This chain connects TRBV4-2 to TRBJ2-7; D possibly matches TRBD1 or TRBD2 (6 bases each). Germline V gives CDR1 LGHNA, CDR2 YNFKEQ. This CDR3 contains 18 residues. V lost 0 bases to trimming and J lost 0 bases, with 18 bases between them. In nucleotides, the CDR3 is TGTGCCAGCAGCCAAGATCCGGAGGGGGGAGCCCCCTCCTACGAGCAGTACTTC. It specifies CASSQDPEGGAPSYEQYF.

The chain couples TRBV28 to TRBJ2-7; no firm D call. Germline CDR1 is MDHEN and CDR2 is SYDVKM. V dropped 5 bases and J dropped 3 bases, with 14 bases sitting between them. The CDR3 contains 14 residues. The CDR3 bases are TGTGCCAGCAGTCCATCCTCGGGCGGCTACGAGCAGTACTTC. Translation: CASSPSSGGYEQYF.

The chain carries TRBV7-8 and TRBJ2-3, with TRBD2 matching over 9 bases. The CDR3 length is 16 residues. Germline CDR1 SGHVS, CDR2 FQNEAQ. V shed 5 bases, J shed 3 bases, and the junction held 9 bases outside the gene matches. The CDR3 coding sequence is TGTGCCAGCAGCCAGGGTGGAGCGGGAGGAACAGATACGCAGTATTTT. Its protein product is CASSQGGAGGTDTQYF.